This T cell receptor beta chain emerged from a study of T cells in Graves' hyperthyroidism and ophthalmopathy. TCR beta CDR3 regions were amplified from RNA transcripts. The HTBI primer set was used in a first-round RT-PCR of the TCR CDR3. TCRdb fed the multiplex PCR reads into MiXCR, producing one record per CDR3 protein. The table includes over 250,000 distinct CDR3 sequences, about an eighth detected once. In its sample, this clonotype was seen many times. Specimen: blood. The TCR sequence derives from a middle-aged woman with Graves' ophthalmopathy.

CDR3 sequence: CASRSGGHTGELFF. The CDR3 DNA follows: TGTGCCAGCCGGAGCGGGGGGCACACCGGGGAGCTGTTTTTT. The chain joins TRBV14 to TRBJ2-2; 9 nucleotides line up with TRBD2. V was pared by 8 bases and J by 3 bases, with 4 bases of the junction left unmatched. Germline values: CDR1 SGHDN, CDR2 FVKESK. The CDR3 runs to 14 residues.